This is a list of T cell receptor beta chains from one sample in a study of early T cells in non-severe SARS-CoV-2 infection. TCRdb used MiXCR to reprocess the 5' RACE reads, holding one entry per CDR3 protein. The table includes about 97,000 distinct CDR3 sequences, roughly 9.6% detected once. The sequenced sample was whole blood, obtained at baseline. The receptors here all came from an adult who was a healthcare worker with PCR-confirmed SARS-CoV-2 infection or an uninfected control (not recorded which). CDR3s include the opening cysteine and the closing phenylalanine or tryptophan. A D gene is named only where the DNA matches it firmly. For some rows the clone size is stated as once, few or many, or as a class when expanded; others skip it.

J: TRBJ2-3
V: TRBV5-5
size: few
D: TRBD2
DNA: TGTGCCAGCACCGTTGTTTTGCTAGCGGGAGGTGTCACAGATACGCAGTATTTT
CDR3: CASTVVLLAGGVTDTQYF

J: TRBJ2-1
V: TRBV2
size: many
D: TRBD1
DNA: TGTGCCAGCTTGGACAGGGGCCCTTACAATGAGCAGTTCTTC
CDR3: CASLDRGPYNEQFF

J: TRBJ2-3
V: TRBV29-1
size: many
D: TRBD2
DNA: TGCAGCGTTGGCGGGGCGGGAGGAGATACGCAGTATTTT
CDR3: CSVGGAGGDTQYF

J: TRBJ1-2
V: TRBV6-1
size: NA
D: NA
DNA: TGTGCCAGCAGTGAAAGTATGGGTTTAGGCTATGGCTACACCTTC
CDR3: CASSESMGLGYGYTF

J: TRBJ2-1
V: TRBV3-1
size: NA
D: NA
DNA: TGTGCCAGCAGCCATCCCCCCAGAAAGCAGTTCTTC
CDR3: CASSHPPRKQFF

J: TRBJ2-4
V: TRBV20-1
size: many
D: NA
DNA: TGCAGTGCTAGAGAACCGGCCAGTGGGATTCAGTACTTC
CDR3: CSAREPASGIQYF

J: TRBJ1-2
V: TRBV29-1
size: NA
D: NA
DNA: TGCAGCGTTGGAGCCAGGAACTATGGCTACACCTTC
CDR3: CSVGARNYGYTF

J: TRBJ2-5
V: TRBV12-5
size: NA
D: NA
DNA: TGTGCTAGTGGTTTAGGGGTCCAAGAGACCCAGTACTTC
CDR3: CASGLGVQETQYF

J: TRBJ2-3
V: TRBV19
size: few
D: NA
DNA: TGTGCCAGTACCACGGGGCTGGGACATTTAGCGACGCAGTATTTT
CDR3: CASTTGLGHLATQYF

J: TRBJ2-1
V: TRBV20-1
size: many
D: NA
DNA: TGCAGTGTAAAGGCCTACAATGAGCAGTTCTTC
CDR3: CSVKAYNEQFF

J: TRBJ2-5
V: TRBV5-4
size: NA
D: TRBD2
DNA: TGTGCCAGCAGCTTGCCGGGAGGGGAAGAGACCCAGTACTTC
CDR3: CASSLPGGEETQYF

J: TRBJ2-3
V: TRBV5-1
size: many
D: NA
DNA: TGCGCCAGCAGCTTGGCACAGTACACAGATACGCAGTATTTT
CDR3: CASSLAQYTDTQYF

J: TRBJ2-7
V: TRBV18
size: NA
D: TRBD1
DNA: TGTGCCAGCTCACCACCGTCGTCAGGGGGCGGCTACGAGCAGTACTTC
CDR3: CASSPPSSGGGYEQYF

J: TRBJ2-7
V: TRBV20-1
size: NA
D: TRBD1
DNA: TGCAGTGCTAGGGCGACTGGAAAGGACAGGGGGGCCTACGAGCAGTACTTC
CDR3: CSARATGKDRGAYEQYF

J: TRBJ2-1
V: TRBV12-3/TRBV12-4
size: NA
D: TRBD2
DNA: TGTGCCAGCCAGCGGGGGGCCCTCAATGAGCAGTTCTTC
CDR3: CASQRGALNEQFF

J: TRBJ2-4
V: TRBV5-1
size: NA
D: TRBD1
DNA: TGCGCCAGCAGCACACAGGGGGCGTCGGGAAACATTCAGTACTTC
CDR3: CASSTQGASGNIQYF

J: TRBJ1-5
V: TRBV7-9
size: NA
D: NA
DNA: TGTGCCAGCAGCTTAGGAGATGCGGGGGTCCAGCCCCAGCATTTT
CDR3: CASSLGDAGVQPQHF

J: TRBJ1-5
V: TRBV12-5
size: NA
D: NA
DNA: TGTGCTAGTGGTTTGGACTTAAGGCCCCAGCATTTT
CDR3: CASGLDLRPQHF

J: TRBJ2-4
V: TRBV6-1
size: NA
D: NA
DNA: TGTGCCAGCTCTCCACGCGCCGCTATAGCCAAAAACATTCAGTACTTC
CDR3: CASSPRAAIAKNIQYF

J: TRBJ2-2
V: TRBV6-6
size: NA
D: NA
DNA: TGTGCCAGCAGCCGGGCCTCCCCCGCCCCCACCGGGGAGCTGTTTTTT
CDR3: CASSRASPAPTGELFF

J: TRBJ2-3
V: TRBV11-2
size: few
D: NA
DNA: TGTGCCAGCAGCTTAGGGACAGTCACAGATACGCAGTATTTT
CDR3: CASSLGTVTDTQYF